One T cell receptor (beta chain) is described in this entry. Antigen specificity is unknown. This specimen comes from a study of OX40 agonist ivuxolimab in advanced cancers. About the study: Aged about 20 to 80 with a mean of 60 years, they were around 83% male. Overall study findings and caveats: Average numbers of expanded clones were greater in CD8+ T cells than in CD4+. There were also nonresponders showing low normalized T-cell clonal expansion.

Some clones are missing from TCRdb's copy, which holds only in-frame ones; the method was immunoSEQ multiplex PCR. The repertoire holds tens of thousands of clones, with 85% as singletons. The germline V gene has CDR1 SGHNT and CDR2 YENEEA. This CDR3 is built from 13 residues. Trimming stripped 1 base from V and 6 bases from J, with 8 bases between. This specimen was CD4+ or CD8+ T cells sorted from blood, taken in a trial of the OX40 agonist ivuxolimab. The chain uses TRBV11-3 and TRBJ2-3; D is unresolved. This sequence was found in an adult with an advanced solid tumor such as melanoma, head and neck, liver or kidney cancer. The CDR3 bases are TGTGCCAGCAGCTTAGTGGCAGATGATACGCAGTATTTT. The encoded protein is CASSLVADDTQYF.